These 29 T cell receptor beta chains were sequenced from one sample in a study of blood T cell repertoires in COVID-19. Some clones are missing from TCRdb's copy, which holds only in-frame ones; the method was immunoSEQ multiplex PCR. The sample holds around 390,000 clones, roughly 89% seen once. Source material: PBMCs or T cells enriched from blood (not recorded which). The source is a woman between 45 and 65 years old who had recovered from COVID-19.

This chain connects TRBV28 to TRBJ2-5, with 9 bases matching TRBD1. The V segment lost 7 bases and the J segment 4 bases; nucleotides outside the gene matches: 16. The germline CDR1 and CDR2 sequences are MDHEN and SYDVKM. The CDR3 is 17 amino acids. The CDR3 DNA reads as TGTGCCAGCAACCCCACCTTCCGGGACAGGGAGATAGAGACCCAGTACTTC. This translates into CASNPTFRDREIETQYF.

CDR3 sequence: CASSGRDISSGNTIYF. The DNA of the CDR3 is TGTGCCAGTAGTGGCCGGGACATAAGCTCTGGAAACACCATATATTTT. V gene TRBV19 combines with J gene TRBJ1-3; D perhaps matches TRBD1 (6 bases). V lost 5 bases to trimming and J lost 0 bases, with 14 bases between them. Per the germline V gene, CDR1 is LNHDA and CDR2 is SQIVND (reference sequence). CDR3 size: 16 residues.

CDR3: CASSSRAPLHF. For the CDR3, the DNA is TGTGCCAGCTCCAGCCGGGCACCCCTCCACTTT. The chain employs TRBV2 and TRBJ1-6; D remains unclear. The CDR3 has 11 residues. V lost 8 bases, J lost 11 bases, and 10 bases lay in between. Germline V gene sequence: CDR1 SNHLY, CDR2 FYNNEI.

DNA for the CDR3: TGTGCCAGCAGCCAAGATTTCAGGGGCGCTTCCGGGCCTTATGGCTACACCTTC. Its translation: CASSQDFRGASGPYGYTF. The chain couples TRBV3-1 (or the pseudogene TRBV3-2) to TRBJ1-2; D perhaps matches TRBD1 (6 bases). Per germline, CDR1 LGHDT and CDR2 YNNKEL (reference sequence). The length of the CDR3 is 18 residues. The V end was cut by 0 bases, the J end by 5 bases, with 22 bases between.

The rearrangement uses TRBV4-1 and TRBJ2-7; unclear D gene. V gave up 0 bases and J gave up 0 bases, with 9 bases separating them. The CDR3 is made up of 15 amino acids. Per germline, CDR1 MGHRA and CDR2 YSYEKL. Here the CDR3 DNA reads TGCGCCAGCAGCCAAGATATGGTTAGCTCCTACGAGCAGTACTTC. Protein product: CASSQDMVSSYEQYF.

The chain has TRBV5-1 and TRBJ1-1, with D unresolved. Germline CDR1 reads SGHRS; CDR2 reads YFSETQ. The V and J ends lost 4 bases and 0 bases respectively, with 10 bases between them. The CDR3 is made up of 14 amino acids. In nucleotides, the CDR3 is TGCGCCAGCAGCCGCGACCGGGTGAACACTGAAGCTTTCTTT. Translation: CASSRDRVNTEAFF.

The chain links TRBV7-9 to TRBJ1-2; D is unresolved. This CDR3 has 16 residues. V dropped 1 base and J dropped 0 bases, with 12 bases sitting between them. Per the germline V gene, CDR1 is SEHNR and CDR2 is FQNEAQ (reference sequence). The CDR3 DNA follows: TGTGCCAGCAGCTTAGGGGCGGGGAATGCTAACTATGGCTACACCTTC. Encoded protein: CASSLGAGNANYGYTF.

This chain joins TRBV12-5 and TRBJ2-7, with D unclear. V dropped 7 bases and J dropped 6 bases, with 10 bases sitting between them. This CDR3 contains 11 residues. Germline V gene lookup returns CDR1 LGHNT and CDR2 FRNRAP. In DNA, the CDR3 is TGTGCTAGTGCCCGTTTATCCGAGCAGTACTTC. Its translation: CASARLSEQYF.

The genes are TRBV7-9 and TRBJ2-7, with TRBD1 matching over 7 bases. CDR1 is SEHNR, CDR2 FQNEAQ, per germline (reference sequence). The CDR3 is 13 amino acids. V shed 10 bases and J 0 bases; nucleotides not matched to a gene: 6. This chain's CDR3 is CATPGQVSYEQYF. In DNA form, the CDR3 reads TGTGCCACCCCCGGACAGGTCTCCTACGAGCAGTACTTC.

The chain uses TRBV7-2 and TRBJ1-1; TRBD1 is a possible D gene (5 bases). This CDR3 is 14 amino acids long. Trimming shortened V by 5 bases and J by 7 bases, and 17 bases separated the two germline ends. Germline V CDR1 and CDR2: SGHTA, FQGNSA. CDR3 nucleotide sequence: TGTGCCAGCAGCAACCCTCAGGGAAATATTGAAGCTTTCTTT. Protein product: CASSNPQGNIEAFF.

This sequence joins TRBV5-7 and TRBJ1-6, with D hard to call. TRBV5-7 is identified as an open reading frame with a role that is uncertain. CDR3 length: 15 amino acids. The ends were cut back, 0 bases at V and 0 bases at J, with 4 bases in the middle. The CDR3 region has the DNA TGTGCCAGCAGCTTGGGTATCTCCTATAATTCACCCCTCCACTTT. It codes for CASSLGISYNSPLHF.

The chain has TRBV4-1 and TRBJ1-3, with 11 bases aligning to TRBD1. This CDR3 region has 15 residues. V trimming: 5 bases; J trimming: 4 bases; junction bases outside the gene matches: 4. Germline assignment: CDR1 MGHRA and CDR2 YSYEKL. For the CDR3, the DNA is TGCGCCAGCAGCTCGGACAGGGGGCTCGGAAACACCATATATTTT. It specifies CASSSDRGLGNTIYF.

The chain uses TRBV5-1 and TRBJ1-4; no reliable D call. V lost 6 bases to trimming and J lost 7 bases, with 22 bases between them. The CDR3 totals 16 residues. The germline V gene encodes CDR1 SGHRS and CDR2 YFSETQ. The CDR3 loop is CASTMTLGGIGEKLFF. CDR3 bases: TGCGCCAGCACTATGACACTGGGCGGGATTGGTGAAAAACTGTTTTTT.

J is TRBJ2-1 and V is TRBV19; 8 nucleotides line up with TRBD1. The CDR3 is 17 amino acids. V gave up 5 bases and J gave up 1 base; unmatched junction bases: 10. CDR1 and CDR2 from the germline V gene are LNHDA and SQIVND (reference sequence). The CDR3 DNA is TGTGCCAGTAGTCCTTTCCAGGGGGCGAGATCCTACAATGAGCAGTTCTTC. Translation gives CASSPFQGARSYNEQFF.

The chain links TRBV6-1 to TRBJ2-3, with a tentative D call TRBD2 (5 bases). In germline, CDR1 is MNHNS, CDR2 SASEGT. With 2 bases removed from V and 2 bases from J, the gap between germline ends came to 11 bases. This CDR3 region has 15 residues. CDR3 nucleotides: TGTGCCAGCAGTGAAATGGAGGACTTCACAGATACGCAGTATTTT. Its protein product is CASSEMEDFTDTQYF.

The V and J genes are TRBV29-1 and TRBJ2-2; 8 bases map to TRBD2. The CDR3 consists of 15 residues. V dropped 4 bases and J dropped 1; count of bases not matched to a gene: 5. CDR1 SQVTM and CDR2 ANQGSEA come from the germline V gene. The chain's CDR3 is CSVVLADVNTGELFF. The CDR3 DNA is TGCAGCGTTGTACTAGCGGACGTGAACACCGGGGAGCTGTTTTTT.

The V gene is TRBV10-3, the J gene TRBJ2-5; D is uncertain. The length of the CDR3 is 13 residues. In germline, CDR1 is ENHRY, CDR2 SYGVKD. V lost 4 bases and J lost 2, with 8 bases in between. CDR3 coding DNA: TGTGCCATCAGTGTTAGAGAGCAAGAGACCCAGTACTTC. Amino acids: CAISVREQETQYF.

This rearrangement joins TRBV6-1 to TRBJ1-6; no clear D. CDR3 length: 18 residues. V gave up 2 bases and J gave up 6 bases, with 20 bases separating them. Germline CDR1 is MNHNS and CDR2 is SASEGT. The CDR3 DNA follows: TGTGCCAGCAGTGAACGGAAATTCGCGGGAACCTTTAATTCACCCCTCCACTTT. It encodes CASSERKFAGTFNSPLHF.

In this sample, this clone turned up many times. CDR3 sequence (DNA): TGCAGTGCCAACAGGGAAGAGACCCAGTACTTC. Translating gives CSANREETQYF. The V gene is TRBV20-1, the J gene TRBJ2-5; tentative D call: TRBD1 (6 bases). Between the trimmed V and J ends, which lost 6 bases and 3 bases, there was a span of 8 bases. CDR1 and CDR2 (germline): DFQATT, SNEGSKA (reference sequence). The CDR3 spans 11 residues.

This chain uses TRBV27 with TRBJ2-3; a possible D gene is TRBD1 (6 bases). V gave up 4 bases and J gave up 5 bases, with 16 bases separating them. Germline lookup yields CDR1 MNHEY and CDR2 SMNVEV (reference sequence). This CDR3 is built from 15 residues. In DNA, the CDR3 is TGTGCCAGCAGTTCCCTGTTGGCAGGGGAAGATACGCAGTATTTT. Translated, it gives CASSSLLAGEDTQYF.

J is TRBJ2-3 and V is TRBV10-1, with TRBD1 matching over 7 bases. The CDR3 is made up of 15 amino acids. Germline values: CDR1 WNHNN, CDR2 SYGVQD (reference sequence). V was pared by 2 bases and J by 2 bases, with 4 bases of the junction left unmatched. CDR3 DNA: TGCGCCAGCAGTGAGAGGGGGCAGAACACAGATACGCAGTATTTT. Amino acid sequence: CASSERGQNTDTQYF.

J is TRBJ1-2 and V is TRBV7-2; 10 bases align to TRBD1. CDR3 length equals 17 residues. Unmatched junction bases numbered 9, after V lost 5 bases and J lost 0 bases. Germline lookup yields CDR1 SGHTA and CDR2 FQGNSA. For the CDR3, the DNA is TGTGCCAGCAGCGTACCGGGACAGGGGATCTCTAACTATGGCTACACCTTC. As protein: CASSVPGQGISNYGYTF.

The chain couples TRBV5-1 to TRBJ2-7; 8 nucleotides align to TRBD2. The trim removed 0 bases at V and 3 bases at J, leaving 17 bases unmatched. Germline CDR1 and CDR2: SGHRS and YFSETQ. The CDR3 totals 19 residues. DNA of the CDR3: TGCGCCAGCAGCTTGGGGTCGCGGCTAGCGGGTGCCCCCGACTACGAGCAGTACTTC. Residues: CASSLGSRLAGAPDYEQYF.

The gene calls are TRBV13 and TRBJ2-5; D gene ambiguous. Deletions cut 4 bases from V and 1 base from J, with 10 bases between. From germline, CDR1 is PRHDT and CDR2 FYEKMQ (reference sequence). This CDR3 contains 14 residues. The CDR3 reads CASSSVGAQETQYF. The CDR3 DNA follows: TGTGCCAGCAGCTCAGTAGGAGCCCAAGAGACCCAGTACTTC. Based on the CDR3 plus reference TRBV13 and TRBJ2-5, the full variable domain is AAGVIQSPRHLIKEKRETATLKCYPIPRHDTVYWYQQGPGQDPQFLISFYEKMQSDKGSIPDRFSAQQFSDYHSELNMSSLELGDSALYFCASSSVGAQETQYFGPGTRLLVL.

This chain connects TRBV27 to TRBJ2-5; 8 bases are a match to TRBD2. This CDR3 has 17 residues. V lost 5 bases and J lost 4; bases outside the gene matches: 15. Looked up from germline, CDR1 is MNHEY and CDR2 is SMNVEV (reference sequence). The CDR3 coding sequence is TGTGCCAGCAGTATACTCGGGACTAGTTGGGGGTTAGAGACCCAGTACTTC. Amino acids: CASSILGTSWGLETQYF.

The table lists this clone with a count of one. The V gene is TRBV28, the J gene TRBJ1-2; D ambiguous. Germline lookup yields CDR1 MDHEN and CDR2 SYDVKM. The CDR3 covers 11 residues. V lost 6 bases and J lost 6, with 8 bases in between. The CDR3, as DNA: TGTGCCAGCAGGCGAAGTGATGGCTACACCTTC. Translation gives CASRRSDGYTF.

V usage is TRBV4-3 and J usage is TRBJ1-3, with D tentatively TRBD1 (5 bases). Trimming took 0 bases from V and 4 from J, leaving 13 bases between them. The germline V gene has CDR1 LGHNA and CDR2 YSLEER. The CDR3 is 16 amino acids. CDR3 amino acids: CASSQDYAGSGNTIYF. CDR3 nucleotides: TGCGCCAGCAGCCAAGATTACGCAGGGTCCGGAAACACCATATATTTT.

The CDR3 nucleotides are TGTGCCAGCTCACCAAGCGAGGGCTTGACTGAAGCTTTCTTT. This codes for CASSPSEGLTEAFF. The chain combines TRBV18 with TRBJ1-1, with D unresolved. The CDR3 extends over 14 amino acids. V was clipped by 2 bases and J by 5 bases, with 12 bases between them. Per the germline V gene, CDR1 is KGHSH and CDR2 is LQKENI.

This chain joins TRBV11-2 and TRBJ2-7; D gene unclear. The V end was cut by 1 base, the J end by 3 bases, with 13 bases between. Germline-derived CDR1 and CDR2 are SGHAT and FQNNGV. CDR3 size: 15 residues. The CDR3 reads CASSLGWVPGYEQYF. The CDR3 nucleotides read TGTGCCAGCAGCTTAGGCTGGGTACCGGGCTACGAGCAGTACTTC.